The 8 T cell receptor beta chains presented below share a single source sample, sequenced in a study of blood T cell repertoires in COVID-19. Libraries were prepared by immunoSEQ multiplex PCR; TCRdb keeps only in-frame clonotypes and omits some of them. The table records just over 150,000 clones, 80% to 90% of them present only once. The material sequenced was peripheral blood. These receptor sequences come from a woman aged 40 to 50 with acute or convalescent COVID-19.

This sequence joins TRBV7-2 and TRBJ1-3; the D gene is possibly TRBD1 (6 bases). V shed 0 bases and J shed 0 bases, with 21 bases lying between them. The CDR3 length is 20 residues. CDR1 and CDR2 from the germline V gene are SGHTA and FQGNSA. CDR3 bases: TGTGCCAGCAGCTTAGCAAACAGGGTCTTTTCGTTAGACTCTGGAAACACCATATATTTT. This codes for CASSLANRVFSLDSGNTIYF.

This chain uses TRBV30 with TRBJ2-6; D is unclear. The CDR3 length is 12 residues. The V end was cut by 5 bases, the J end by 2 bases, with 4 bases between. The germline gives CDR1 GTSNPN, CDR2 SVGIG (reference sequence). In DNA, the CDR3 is TGTGCCTGGTCCGCTGGGGCCAACGTCCTGACTTTC. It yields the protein CAWSAGANVLTF.

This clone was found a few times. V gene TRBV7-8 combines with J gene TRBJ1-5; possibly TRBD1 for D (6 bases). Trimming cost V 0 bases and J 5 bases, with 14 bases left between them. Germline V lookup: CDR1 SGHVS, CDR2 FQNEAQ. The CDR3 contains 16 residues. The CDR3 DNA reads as TGTGCCAGCAGCTTAGCGGGCGGGGGCCCCGATCAGCCCCAGCATTTT. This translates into CASSLAGGGPDQPQHF.

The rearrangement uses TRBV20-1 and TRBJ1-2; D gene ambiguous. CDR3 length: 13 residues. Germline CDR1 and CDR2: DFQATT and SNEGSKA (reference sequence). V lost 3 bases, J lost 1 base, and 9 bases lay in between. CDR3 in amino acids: CSASPRGNYGYTF. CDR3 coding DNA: TGCAGTGCTAGTCCTAGAGGTAACTATGGCTACACCTTC.

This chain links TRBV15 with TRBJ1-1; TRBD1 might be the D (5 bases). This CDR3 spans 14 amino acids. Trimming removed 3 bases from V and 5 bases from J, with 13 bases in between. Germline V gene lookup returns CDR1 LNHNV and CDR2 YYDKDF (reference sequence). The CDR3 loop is CATSRDLGVTEAFF. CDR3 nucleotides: TGTGCCACCAGCAGGGACCTAGGGGTGACTGAAGCTTTCTTT.

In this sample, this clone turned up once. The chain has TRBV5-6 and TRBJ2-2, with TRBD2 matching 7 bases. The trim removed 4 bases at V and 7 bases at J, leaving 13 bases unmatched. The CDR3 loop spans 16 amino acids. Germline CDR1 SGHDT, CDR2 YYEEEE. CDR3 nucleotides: TGTGCCAGCAGCGGAGCGGGACGTATATTTATCGGGGAGCTGTTTTTT. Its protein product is CASSGAGRIFIGELFF. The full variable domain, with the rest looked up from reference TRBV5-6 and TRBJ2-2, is DAGVTQSPTHLIKTRGQQVTLRCSPKSGHDTVSWYQQALGQGPQFIFQYYEEEERQRGNFPDRFSGHQFPNYSSELNVNALLLGDSALYLCASSGAGRIFIGELFFGEGSRLTVL.

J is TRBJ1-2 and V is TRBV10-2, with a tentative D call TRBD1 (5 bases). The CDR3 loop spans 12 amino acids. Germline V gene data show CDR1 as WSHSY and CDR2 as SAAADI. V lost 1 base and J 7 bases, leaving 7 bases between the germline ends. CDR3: CASSEYGGGYTF. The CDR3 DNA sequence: TGCGCCAGCAGTGAGTACGGGGGTGGCTACACCTTC.

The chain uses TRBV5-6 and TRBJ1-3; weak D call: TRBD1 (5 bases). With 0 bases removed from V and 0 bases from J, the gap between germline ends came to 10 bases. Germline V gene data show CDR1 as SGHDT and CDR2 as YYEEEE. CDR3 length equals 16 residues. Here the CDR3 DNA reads TGTGCCAGCAGCTTGGGGGGCTCGAGCTCTGGAAACACCATATATTTT. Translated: CASSLGGSSSGNTIYF.